The 4 T cell receptor beta chains below were found in one sample sequenced in a study of identifying expanded T cells in peripheral blood. Generated by immunoSEQ multiplex PCR, the TCRdb table keeps only in-frame clones and is missing some. The sample comprises approximately 85,000 clones, roughly 91% of which are singletons, and around 17% rests with the top ten. Sample: blood. Source of these receptors: a person aged 18 to 75 in good health.

The genes are TRBV28 and TRBJ2-3, with D tentatively TRBD1 (6 bases). The CDR3 consists of 14 residues. Germline-derived CDR1 and CDR2 are MDHEN and SYDVKM. V lost 7 bases and J 0 bases, leaving 11 bases between the germline ends. The CDR3 region is CASTLDRSTDTQYF. The CDR3 nucleotides are TGTGCCAGCACCTTGGACAGAAGCACAGATACGCAGTATTTT.

This clone was seen a single time. The gene calls are TRBV9 and TRBJ2-3, with no clear D. This CDR3 is built from 12 residues. In germline, CDR1 is SGDLS, CDR2 YYNGEE. V lost 1 base and J lost 0, with 0 bases in between. The CDR3 protein is CASSVSTDTQYF. CDR3 DNA: TGTGCCAGCAGCGTAAGCACAGATACGCAGTATTTT.

This chain links TRBV5-8 with TRBJ1-4, with a tentative D call TRBD1 (6 bases). Germline V CDR1 and CDR2: SGHTS, YDEGEE. The CDR3 totals 15 residues. With 0 bases removed from V and 5 bases from J, the gap between germline ends came to 11 bases. In DNA, the CDR3 is TGTGCCAGCAGCTTGGACGGACAGTCAAATGAAAAACTGTTTTTT. Protein product: CASSLDGQSNEKLFF. Based on the CDR3 plus reference TRBV5-8 and TRBJ1-4, the full variable domain is EAGVTQSPTHLIKTRGQQATLRCSPISGHTSVYWYQQALGLGLQFLLWYDEGEERNRGNFPPRFSGRQFPNYSSELNVNALELEDSALYLCASSLDGQSNEKLFFGSGTQLSVL.

The genes are TRBV11-2 and TRBJ2-1, with 7 positions matching TRBD1. In germline, CDR1 is SGHAT, CDR2 FQNNGV. The CDR3 is 16 amino acids. Trimming removed 3 bases from V and 4 bases from J; junction bases left unmatched: 9. The CDR3 is CASSFGRDSRYNEQFF. CDR3 nucleotides: TGTGCCAGCAGCTTTGGCCGGGACAGCAGATACAATGAGCAGTTCTTC.